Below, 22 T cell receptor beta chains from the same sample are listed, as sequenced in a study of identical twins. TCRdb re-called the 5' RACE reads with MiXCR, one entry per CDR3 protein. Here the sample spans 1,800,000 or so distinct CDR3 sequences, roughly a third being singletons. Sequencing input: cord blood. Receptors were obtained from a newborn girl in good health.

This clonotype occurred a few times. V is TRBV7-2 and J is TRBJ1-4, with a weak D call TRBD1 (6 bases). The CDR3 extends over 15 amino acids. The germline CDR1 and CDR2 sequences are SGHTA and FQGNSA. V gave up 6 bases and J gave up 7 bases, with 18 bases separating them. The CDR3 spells CASSITGTRTEKLFF. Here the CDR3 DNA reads TGTGCCAGCAGTATAACCGGGACAAGGACTGAAAAACTGTTTTTT.

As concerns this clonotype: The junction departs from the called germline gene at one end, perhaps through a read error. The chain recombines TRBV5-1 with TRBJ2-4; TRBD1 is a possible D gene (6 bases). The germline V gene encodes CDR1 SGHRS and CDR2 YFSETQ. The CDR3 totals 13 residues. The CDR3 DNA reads TGCGCCAGTAGCTCTCAGGGGACAAACATTCAGTACTTC. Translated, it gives CASSSQGTNIQYF.

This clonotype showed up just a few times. CDR3 amino acids: CSASLLGRGNQPQHF. The DNA of the CDR3 is TGCAGTGCCTCCCTCCTTGGCCGGGGCAATCAGCCCCAGCATTTT. The chain has TRBV20-1 and TRBJ1-5; D is unclear. Trimming cost V 6 bases and J 2 bases, with 17 bases left between them. Germline CDR1 reads DFQATT; CDR2 reads SNEGSKA (reference sequence). The CDR3 is 15 residues long.

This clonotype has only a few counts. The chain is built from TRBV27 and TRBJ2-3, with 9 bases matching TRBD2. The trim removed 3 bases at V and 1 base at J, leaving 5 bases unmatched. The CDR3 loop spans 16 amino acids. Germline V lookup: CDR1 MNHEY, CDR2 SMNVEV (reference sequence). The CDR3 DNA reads TGTGCCAGCAGTTTCCGACGACTAGCGGGCACAGATACGCAGTATTTT. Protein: CASSFRRLAGTDTQYF.

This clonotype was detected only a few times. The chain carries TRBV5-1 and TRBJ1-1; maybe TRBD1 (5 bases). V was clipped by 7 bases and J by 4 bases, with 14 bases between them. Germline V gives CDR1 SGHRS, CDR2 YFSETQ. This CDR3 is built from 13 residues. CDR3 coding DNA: TGCGCCAGCGGTTTTACGAGGGGCACTGAAGCTTTCTTT. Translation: CASGFTRGTEAFF.

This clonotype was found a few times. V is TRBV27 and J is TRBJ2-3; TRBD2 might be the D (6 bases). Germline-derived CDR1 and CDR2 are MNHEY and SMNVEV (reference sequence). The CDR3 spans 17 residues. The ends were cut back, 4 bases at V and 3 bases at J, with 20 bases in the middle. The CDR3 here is CASSSGVREMRTDTQYF. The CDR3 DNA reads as TGTGCCAGCAGTTCGGGGGTTAGGGAGATGAGAACAGATACGCAGTATTTT.

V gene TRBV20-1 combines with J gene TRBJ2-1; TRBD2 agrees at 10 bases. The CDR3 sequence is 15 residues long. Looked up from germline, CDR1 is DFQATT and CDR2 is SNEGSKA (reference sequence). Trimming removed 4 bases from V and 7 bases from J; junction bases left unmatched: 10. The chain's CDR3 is CSATQLAGLGNEQFF. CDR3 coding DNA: TGCAGTGCTACGCAACTAGCGGGATTAGGGAATGAGCAGTTCTTC.

The CDR3 reads CASSHLRAGELFF. CDR3 sequence (DNA): TGTGCCAGCAGCCATCTCCGCGCCGGGGAGCTGTTTTTT. This chain connects TRBV3-1 to TRBJ2-2; D gene unclear. This CDR3 spans 13 amino acids. V lost 3 bases and J lost 6, with 8 bases in between. The germline gives CDR1 LGHDT, CDR2 YNNKEL (reference sequence).

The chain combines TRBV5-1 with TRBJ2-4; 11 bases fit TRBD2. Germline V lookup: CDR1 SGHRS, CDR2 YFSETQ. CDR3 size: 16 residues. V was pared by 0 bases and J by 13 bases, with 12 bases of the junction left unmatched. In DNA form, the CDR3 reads TGCGCCAGCAGCTTGGCCCTGACTAGCGGGGTTATTGAGCAGTACTTC. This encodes CASSLALTSGVIEQYF.

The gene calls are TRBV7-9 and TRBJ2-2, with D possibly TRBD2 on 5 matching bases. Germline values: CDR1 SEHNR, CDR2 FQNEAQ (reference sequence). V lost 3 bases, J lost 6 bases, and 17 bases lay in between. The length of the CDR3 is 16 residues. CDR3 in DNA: TGTGCCAGCAGCTTGTCCCGGACTTTCCTTGCCGGGGAGCTGTTTTTT. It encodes CASSLSRTFLAGELFF.

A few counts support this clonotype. The CDR3 sequence is CASSASRGGNEKLFF. DNA of the CDR3: TGCGCCAGCAGCGCCTCCAGGGGGGGTAATGAAAAACTGTTTTTT. The V gene is TRBV5-1, the J gene TRBJ1-4, with 7 bases lining up with TRBD1. The trim removed 4 bases at V and 4 bases at J, leaving 7 bases unmatched. The CDR3 covers 15 residues. Germline assignment: CDR1 SGHRS and CDR2 YFSETQ. The whole variable domain, filled in from reference TRBV5-1 and TRBJ1-4, reads KAGVTQTPRYLIKTRGQQVTLSCSPISGHRSVSWYQQTPGQGLQFLFEYFSETQRNKGNFPGRFSGRQFSNSRSEMNVSTLELGDSALYLCASSASRGGNEKLFFGSGTQLSVL.

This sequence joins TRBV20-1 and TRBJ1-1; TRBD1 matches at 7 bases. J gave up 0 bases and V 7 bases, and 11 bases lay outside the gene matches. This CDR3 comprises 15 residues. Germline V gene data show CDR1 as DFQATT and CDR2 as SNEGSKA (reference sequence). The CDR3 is CSVKRTGGLNTEAFF. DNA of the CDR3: TGCAGTGTTAAGAGGACAGGAGGGCTGAACACTGAAGCTTTCTTT.

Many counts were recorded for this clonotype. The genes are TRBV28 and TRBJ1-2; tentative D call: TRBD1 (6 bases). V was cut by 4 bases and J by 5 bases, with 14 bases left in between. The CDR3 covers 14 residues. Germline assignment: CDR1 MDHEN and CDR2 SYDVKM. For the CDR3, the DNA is TGTGCCAGCAGTTCGGAAGGGGGATCGTATGGCTACACCTTC. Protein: CASSSEGGSYGYTF.

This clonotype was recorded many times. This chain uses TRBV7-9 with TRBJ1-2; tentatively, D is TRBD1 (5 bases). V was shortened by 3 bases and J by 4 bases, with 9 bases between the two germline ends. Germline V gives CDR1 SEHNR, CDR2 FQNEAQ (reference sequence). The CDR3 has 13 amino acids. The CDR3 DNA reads TGTGCCAGCAGCTTTACGACAGTCTATGGCTACACCTTC. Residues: CASSFTTVYGYTF. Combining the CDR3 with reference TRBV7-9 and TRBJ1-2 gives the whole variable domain DTGVSQNPRHKITKRGQNVTFRCDPISEHNRLYWYRQTLGQGPEFLTYFQNEAQLEKSRLLSDRFSAERPKGSFSTLEIQRTEQGDSAMYLCASSFTTVYGYTFGSGTRLTVV.

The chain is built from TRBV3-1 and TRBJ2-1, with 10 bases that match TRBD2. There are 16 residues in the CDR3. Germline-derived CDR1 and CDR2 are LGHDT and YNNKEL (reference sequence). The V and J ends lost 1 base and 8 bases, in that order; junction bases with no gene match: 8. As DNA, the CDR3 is TGTGCCAGCAGCCAAGTGGGCCTAGCGGGGGTTCATGAGCAGTTCTTC. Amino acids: CASSQVGLAGVHEQFF.

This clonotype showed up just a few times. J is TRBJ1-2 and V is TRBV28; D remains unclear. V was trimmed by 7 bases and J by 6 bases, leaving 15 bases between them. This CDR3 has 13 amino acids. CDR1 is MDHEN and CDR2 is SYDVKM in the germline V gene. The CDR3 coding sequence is TGTGCCAGCATTCCCCCCGTGGGGAATGGCTACACCTTC. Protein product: CASIPPVGNGYTF.

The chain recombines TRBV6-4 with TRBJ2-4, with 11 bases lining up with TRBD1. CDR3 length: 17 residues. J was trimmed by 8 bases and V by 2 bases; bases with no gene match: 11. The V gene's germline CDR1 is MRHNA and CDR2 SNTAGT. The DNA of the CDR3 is TGTGCCAGCAGTGACAAAAGGACAGGGGGCGAGGTACACATTCAGTACTTC. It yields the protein CASSDKRTGGEVHIQYF.

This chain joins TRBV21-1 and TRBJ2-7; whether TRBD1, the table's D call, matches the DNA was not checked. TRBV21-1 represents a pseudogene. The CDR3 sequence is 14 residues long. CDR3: CASSKKDTSYEQYF. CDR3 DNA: TGTGCCAGCAGCAAAAAGGACACTTCCTACGAGCAGTACTTC.

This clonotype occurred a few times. The CDR3 loop is CATSGDPSSATPAYNEQFF. The CDR3 bases are TGTGCCACCAGCGGCGATCCATCTAGCGCGACCCCAGCTTACAATGAGCAGTTCTTC. This chain joins TRBV15 and TRBJ2-1; perhaps TRBD2 as D (6 bases). V was pared by 5 bases and J by 4 bases, with 27 bases between. CDR1 is LNHNV, CDR2 YYDKDF, per germline (reference sequence). The CDR3 contains 19 residues.

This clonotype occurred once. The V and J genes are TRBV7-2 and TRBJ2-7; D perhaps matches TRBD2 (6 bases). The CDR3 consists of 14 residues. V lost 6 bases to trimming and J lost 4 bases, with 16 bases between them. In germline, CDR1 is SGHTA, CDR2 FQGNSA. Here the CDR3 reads CASRPTSIRYEQYF. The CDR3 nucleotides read TGTGCCAGCAGGCCTACTAGCATCCGGTACGAGCAGTACTTC. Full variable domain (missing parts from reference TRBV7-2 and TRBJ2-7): GAGVSQSPSNKVTEKGKDVELRCDPISGHTALYWYRQSLGQGLEFLIYFQGNSAPDKSGLPSDRFSAERTGGSVSTLTIQRTQQEDSAVYLCASRPTSIRYEQYFGPGTRLTVT.

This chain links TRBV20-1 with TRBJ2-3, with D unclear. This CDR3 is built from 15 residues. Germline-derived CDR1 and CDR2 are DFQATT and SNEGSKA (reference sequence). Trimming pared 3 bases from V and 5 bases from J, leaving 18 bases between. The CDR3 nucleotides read TGCAGTGCTAGTCGTGGTGGCGTCCTCGTAGATACGCAGTATTTT. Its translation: CSASRGGVLVDTQYF.

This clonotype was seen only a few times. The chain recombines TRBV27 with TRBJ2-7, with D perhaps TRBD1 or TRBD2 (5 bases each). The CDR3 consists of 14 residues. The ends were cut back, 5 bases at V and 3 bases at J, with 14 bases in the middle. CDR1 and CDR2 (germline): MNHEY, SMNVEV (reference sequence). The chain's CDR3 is CASSTGPTYYEQYF. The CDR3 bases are TGTGCCAGCAGTACGGGACCGACCTACTACGAGCAGTACTTC.